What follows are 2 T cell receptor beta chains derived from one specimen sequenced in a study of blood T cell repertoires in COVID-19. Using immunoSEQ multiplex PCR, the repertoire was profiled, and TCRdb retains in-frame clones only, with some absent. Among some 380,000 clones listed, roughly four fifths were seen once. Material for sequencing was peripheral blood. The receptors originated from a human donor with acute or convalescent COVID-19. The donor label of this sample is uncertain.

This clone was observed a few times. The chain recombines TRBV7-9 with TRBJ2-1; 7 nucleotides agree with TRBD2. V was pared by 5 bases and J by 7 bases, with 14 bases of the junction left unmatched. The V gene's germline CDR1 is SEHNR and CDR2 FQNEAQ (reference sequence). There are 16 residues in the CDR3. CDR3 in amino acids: CASSVVGGVASNEQFF. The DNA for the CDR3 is TGTGCCAGCAGCGTAGTTGGGGGGGTAGCGAGTAATGAGCAGTTCTTC. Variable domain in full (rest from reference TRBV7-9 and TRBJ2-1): DTGVSQNPRHKITKRGQNVTFRCDPISEHNRLYWYRQTLGQGPEFLTYFQNEAQLEKSRLLSDRFSAERPKGSFSTLEIQRTEQGDSAMYLCASSVVGGVASNEQFFGPGTRLTVL.

The CDR3 loop reads CASSLAQVSTDTQYF. DNA for the CDR3: TGTGCCAGCAGTTTAGCTCAGGTCAGCACAGATACGCAGTATTTT. The V call is TRBV28, the J call TRBJ2-3; D call uncertain. CDR3 length: 15 amino acids. V shed 2 bases and J shed 0 bases, with 9 bases lying between them. Germline assignment: CDR1 MDHEN and CDR2 SYDVKM.